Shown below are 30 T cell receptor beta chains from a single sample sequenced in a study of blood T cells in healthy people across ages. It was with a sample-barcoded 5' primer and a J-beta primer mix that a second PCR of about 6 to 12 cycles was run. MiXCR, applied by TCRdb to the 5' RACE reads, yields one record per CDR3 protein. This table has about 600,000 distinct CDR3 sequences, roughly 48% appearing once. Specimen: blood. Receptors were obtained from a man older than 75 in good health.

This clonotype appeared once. The CDR3 protein is CASSDSGTSTDTQYF. CDR3 nucleotides: TGTGCCAGCAGTGACTCCGGGACTAGCACAGATACGCAGTATTTT. This chain uses TRBV6-4 with TRBJ2-3; weak D call: TRBD2 (6 bases). The CDR3 length is 15 residues. V lost 0 bases to trimming and J lost 0 bases, with 7 bases between them. Germline V CDR1 and CDR2: MRHNA, SNTAGT.

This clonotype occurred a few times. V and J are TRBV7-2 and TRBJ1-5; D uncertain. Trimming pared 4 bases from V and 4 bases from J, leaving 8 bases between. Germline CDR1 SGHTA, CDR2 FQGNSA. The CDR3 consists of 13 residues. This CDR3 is CASSSSRNQPQHF. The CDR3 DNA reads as TGTGCCAGCAGCTCGTCCAGAAATCAGCCCCAGCATTTT.

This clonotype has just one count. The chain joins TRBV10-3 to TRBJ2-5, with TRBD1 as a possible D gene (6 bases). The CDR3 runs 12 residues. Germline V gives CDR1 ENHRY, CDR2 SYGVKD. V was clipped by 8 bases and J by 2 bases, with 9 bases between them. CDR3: CAIGQGQETQYF. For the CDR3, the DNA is TGTGCCATCGGTCAGGGGCAAGAGACCCAGTACTTC.

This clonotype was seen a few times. DNA for the CDR3: TGTGCCAGCAGCGGCGGGGGCACGTCCGAGCAGTACTTC. It specifies CASSGGGTSEQYF. This chain connects TRBV11-3 to TRBJ2-7; possible D gene TRBD2, 7 bases. V was shortened by 5 bases and J by 6 bases, with 14 bases between the two germline ends. Germline CDR1 reads SGHNT; CDR2 reads YENEEA. The CDR3 totals 13 residues.

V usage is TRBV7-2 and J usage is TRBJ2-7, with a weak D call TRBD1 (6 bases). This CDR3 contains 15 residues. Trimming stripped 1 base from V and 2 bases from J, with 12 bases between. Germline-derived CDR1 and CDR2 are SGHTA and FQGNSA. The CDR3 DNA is TGTGCCAGCAGCTTAGGGGGGCAGAGCCCCTACGAGCAGTACTTC. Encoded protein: CASSLGGQSPYEQYF.

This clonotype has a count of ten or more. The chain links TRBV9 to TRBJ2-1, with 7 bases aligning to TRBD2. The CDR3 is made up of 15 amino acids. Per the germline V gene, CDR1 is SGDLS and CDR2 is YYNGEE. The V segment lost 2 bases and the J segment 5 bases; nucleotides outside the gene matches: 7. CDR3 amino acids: CASSVSSGPNNEQFF. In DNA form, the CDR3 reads TGTGCCAGCAGCGTTAGTAGCGGGCCCAACAATGAGCAGTTCTTC.

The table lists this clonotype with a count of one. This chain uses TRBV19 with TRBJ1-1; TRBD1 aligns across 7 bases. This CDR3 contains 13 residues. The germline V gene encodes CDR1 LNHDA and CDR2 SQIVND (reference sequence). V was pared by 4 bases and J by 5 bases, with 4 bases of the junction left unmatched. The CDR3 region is CASSSTQGTEAFF. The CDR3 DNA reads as TGTGCCAGTAGTAGCACACAGGGGACTGAAGCTTTCTTT.

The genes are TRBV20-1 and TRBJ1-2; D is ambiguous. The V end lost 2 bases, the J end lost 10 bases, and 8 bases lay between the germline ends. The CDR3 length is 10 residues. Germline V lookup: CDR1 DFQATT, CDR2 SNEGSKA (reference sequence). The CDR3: CSARRRAYTF. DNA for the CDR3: TGCAGTGCTAGACGGCGGGCCTACACCTTC.

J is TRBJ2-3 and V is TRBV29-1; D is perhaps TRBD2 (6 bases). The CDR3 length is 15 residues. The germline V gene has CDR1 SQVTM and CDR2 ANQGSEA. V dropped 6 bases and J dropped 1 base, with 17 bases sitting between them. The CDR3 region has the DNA TGCAGCGTGGGTGGGGTACGCGGGGGCACAGATACGCAGTATTTT. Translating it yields CSVGGVRGGTDTQYF.

CDR3 loop: CSIPSGGTTDTQYF. The CDR3 DNA is TGCAGCATACCTAGCGGGGGGACCACAGATACGCAGTATTTT. The chain uses TRBV29-1 and TRBJ2-3; TRBD2 matches 11 bases. The CDR3 runs 14 residues. Germline V gene lookup returns CDR1 SQVTM and CDR2 ANQGSEA. Trimming took 8 bases from V and 2 from J; bases not matched to a gene: 6.

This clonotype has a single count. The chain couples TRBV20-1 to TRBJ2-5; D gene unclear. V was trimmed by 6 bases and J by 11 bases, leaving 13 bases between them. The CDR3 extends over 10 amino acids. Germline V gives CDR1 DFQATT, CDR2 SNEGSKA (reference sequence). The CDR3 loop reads CSASDNEQYF. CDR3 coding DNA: TGCAGTGCAAGCGACAATGAGCAGTACTTC.

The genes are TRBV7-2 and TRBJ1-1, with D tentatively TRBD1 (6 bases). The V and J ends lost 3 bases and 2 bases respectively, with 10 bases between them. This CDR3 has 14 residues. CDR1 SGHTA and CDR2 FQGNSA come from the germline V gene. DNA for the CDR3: TGTGCCAGCAGCTTCCAGGGGATCAACACTGAAGCTTTCTTT. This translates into CASSFQGINTEAFF.

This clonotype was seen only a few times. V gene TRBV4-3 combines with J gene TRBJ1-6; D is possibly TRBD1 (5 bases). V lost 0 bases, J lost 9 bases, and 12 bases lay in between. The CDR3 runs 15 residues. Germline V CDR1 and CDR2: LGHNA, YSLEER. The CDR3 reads CASSQEMQGGSPLHF. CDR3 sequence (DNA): TGCGCCAGCAGCCAAGAAATGCAGGGCGGTTCACCCCTCCACTTT.

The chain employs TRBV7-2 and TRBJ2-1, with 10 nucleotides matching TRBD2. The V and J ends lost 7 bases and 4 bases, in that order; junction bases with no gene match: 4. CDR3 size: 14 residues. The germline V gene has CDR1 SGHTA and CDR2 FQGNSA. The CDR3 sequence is CASTSGRVYNEQFF. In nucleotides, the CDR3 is TGTGCCAGCACGAGCGGGAGGGTGTACAATGAGCAGTTCTTC.

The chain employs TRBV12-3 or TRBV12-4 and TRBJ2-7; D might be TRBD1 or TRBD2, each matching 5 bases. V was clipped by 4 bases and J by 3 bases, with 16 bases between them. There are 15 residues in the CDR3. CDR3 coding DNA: TGTGCCAGCAGTTCGGGGCAGGGACCAAACTACGAGCAGTACTTC. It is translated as CASSSGQGPNYEQYF.

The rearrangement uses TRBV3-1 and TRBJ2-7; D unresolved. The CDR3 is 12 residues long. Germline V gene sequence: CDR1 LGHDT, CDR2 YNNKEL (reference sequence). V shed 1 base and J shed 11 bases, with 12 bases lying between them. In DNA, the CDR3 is TGTGCCAGCAGCCAAGGTCGTGATAGAGAGTACTTC. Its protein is CASSQGRDREYF.

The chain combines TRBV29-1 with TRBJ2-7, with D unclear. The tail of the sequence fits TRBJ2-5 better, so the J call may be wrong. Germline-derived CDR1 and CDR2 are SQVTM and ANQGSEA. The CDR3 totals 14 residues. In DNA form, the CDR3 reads TGCAGCGTTGAAACCCCCATTACCATGGAGACCCAGTACTTC. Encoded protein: CSVETPITMETQYF.

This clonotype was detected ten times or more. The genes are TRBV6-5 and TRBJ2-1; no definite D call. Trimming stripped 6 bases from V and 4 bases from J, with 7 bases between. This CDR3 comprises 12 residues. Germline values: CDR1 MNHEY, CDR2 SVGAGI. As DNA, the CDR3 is TGTGCCAGCAGAACCACGTACAATGAGCAGTTCTTC. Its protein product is CASRTTYNEQFF.

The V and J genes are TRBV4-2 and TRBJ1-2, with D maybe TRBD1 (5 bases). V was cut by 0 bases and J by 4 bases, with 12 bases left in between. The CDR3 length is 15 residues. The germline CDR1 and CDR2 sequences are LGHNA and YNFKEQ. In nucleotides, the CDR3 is TGTGCCAGCAGCCAAGAGGAACAGGTGATCTATGGCTACACCTTC. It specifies CASSQEEQVIYGYTF.

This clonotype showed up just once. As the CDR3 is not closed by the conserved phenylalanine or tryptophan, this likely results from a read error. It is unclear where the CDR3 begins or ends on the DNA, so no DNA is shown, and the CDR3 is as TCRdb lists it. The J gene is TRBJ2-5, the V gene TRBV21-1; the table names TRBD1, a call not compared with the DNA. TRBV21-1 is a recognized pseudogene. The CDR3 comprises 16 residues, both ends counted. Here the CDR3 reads CASCDRASVSYTSSTS.

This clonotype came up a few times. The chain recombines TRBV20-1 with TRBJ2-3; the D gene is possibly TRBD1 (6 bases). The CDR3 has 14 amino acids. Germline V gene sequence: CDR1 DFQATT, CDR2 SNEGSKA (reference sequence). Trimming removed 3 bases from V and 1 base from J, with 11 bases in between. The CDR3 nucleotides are TGCAGTGCTAGTGGGGGCGCGGGCACAGATACGCAGTATTTT. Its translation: CSASGGAGTDTQYF.

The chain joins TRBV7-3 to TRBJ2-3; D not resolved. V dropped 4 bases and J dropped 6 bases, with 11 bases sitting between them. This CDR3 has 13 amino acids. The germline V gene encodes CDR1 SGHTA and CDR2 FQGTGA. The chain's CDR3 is CASSYGRFDTQYF. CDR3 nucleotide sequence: TGTGCCAGCAGCTACGGAAGGTTTGATACGCAGTATTTT.

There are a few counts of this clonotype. In DNA form, the CDR3 reads TGTGCCAGCAGTACCCCAAGGAAGGCCGGGGAGCTGTTTTTT. Residues: CASSTPRKAGELFF. This rearrangement joins TRBV6-6 to TRBJ2-2; no clear D. The V gene's germline CDR1 is MNHNY and CDR2 SVGAGI (reference sequence). The CDR3 sequence is 14 residues long. V was clipped by 5 bases and J by 6 bases, with 13 bases between them.

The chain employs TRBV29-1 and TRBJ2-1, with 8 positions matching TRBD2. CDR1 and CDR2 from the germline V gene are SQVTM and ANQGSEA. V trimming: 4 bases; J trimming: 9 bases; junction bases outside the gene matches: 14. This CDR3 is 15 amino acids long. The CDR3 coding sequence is TGCAGCGTTGTTCTGCGGGCGGGGGGAGACCGTGAGCAGTTCTTC. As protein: CSVVLRAGGDREQFF.

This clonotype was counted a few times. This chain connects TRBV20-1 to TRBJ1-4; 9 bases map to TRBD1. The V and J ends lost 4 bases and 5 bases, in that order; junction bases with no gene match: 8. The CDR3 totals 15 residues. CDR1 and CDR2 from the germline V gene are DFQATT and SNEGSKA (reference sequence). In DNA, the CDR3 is TGCAGTGCTACCAATTTCGGGACAGGGAATGAAAAACTGTTTTTT. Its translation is CSATNFGTGNEKLFF.

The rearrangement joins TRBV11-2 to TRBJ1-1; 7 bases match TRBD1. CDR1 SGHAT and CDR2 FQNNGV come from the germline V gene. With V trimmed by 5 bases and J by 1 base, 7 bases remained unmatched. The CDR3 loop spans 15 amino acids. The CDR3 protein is CASSPSRGPNTEAFF. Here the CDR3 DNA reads TGTGCCAGCAGCCCCTCGAGGGGGCCGAACACTGAAGCTTTCTTT.

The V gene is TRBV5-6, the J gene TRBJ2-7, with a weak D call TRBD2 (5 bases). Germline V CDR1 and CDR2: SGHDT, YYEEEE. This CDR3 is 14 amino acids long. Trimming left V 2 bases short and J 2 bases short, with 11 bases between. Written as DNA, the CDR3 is TGTGCCAGCAGCTTAGCGGCCCAAGCCTACGAGCAGTACTTC. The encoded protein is CASSLAAQAYEQYF.

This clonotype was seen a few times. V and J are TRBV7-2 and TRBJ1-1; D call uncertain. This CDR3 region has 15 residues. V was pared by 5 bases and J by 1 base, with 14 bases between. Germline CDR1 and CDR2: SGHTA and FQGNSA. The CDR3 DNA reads TGTGCCAGCAGCCCCCGTCAAGGAGGGAACACTGAAGCTTTCTTT. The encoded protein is CASSPRQGGNTEAFF.

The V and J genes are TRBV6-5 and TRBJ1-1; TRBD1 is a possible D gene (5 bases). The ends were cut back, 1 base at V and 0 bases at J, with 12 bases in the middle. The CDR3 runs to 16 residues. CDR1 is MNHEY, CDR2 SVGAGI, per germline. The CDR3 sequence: CASSYLGAGMNTEAFF. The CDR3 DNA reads TGTGCCAGCAGTTACTTAGGGGCAGGCATGAACACTGAAGCTTTCTTT.

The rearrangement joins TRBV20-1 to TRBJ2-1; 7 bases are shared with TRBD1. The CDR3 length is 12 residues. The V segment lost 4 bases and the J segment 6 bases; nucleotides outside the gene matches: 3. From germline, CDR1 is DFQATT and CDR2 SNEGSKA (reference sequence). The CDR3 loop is CSATQGVNEQFF. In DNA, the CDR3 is TGCAGTGCTACCCAGGGGGTCAATGAGCAGTTCTTC.